A single sample is the source of the 25 T cell receptor beta chains below, sequenced in a study of cytomegalovirus exposure and HLA in healthy donors. 60 Vbeta and 13 Jbeta primers were used in PCR. Using immunoSEQ multiplex PCR, the repertoire was profiled, and TCRdb retains in-frame clones only, with some absent. The sample shows approximately 110,000 clones, 70% to 85% of them seen only once. Sequencing used PBMCs. These receptors originate from a human donor in good health.

The chain couples TRBV6-1 to TRBJ1-1, with D possibly TRBD1 on 5 matching bases. CDR3 length: 14 amino acids. Per the germline V gene, CDR1 is MNHNS and CDR2 is SASEGT. V lost 6 bases and J 0 bases, leaving 11 bases between the germline ends. This chain's CDR3 is CASSPQALNTEAFF. For the CDR3, the DNA is TGTGCCAGCAGCCCACAGGCACTGAACACTGAAGCTTTCTTT.

This rearrangement joins TRBV6-1 to TRBJ1-2; D is unclear. Trimming shortened V by 1 base and J by 0 bases, and 9 bases separated the two germline ends. CDR1 is MNHNS and CDR2 is SASEGT in the germline V gene. CDR3 length: 15 residues. The CDR3 coding sequence is TGTGCCAGCAGTGAAGGTCACTCGACTAACTATGGCTACACCTTC. Its protein product is CASSEGHSTNYGYTF.

The gene calls are TRBV6-5 and TRBJ2-3; D remains unclear. This CDR3 contains 13 residues. From germline, CDR1 is MNHEY and CDR2 SVGAGI. V shed 2 bases and J shed 4 bases, with 7 bases lying between them. CDR3 amino acids: CASSYQMADTQYF. As DNA, the CDR3 is TGTGCCAGCAGTTACCAGATGGCAGATACGCAGTATTTT.

V gene TRBV7-8 combines with J gene TRBJ2-7, with D maybe TRBD1 (5 bases). The V gene lost 1 base and the J gene lost 4 bases, with 11 bases spanning the gap. Germline CDR1 and CDR2: SGHVS and FQNEAQ. This CDR3 region has 14 residues. The CDR3 sequence is CASSLDRSRYEQYF. CDR3 DNA sequence: TGTGCCAGCAGCTTAGACAGGAGTCGTTACGAGCAGTACTTC. Filled out from reference TRBV7-8 and TRBJ2-7, the complete variable domain reads GAGVSQSPRYKVAKRGQDVALRCDPISGHVSLFWYQQALGQGPEFLTYFQNEAQLDKSGLPSDRFFAERPEGSVSTLKIQRTQQEDSAVYLCASSLDRSRYEQYFGPGTRLTVT.

The chain joins TRBV7-2 to TRBJ1-1, with D possibly TRBD1 on 6 matching bases. Per the germline V gene, CDR1 is SGHTA and CDR2 is FQGNSA. V shed 5 bases and J shed 6 bases, with 10 bases lying between them. The CDR3 is 12 amino acids. The CDR3 is CASSPGTPEAFF. CDR3 bases: TGTGCCAGCAGCCCGGGGACACCTGAAGCTTTCTTT. The full variable domain, its missing parts supplied by reference TRBV7-2 and TRBJ1-1, is GAGVSQSPSNKVTEKGKDVELRCDPISGHTALYWYRQSLGQGLEFLIYFQGNSAPDKSGLPSDRFSAERTGGSVSTLTIQRTQQEDSAVYLCASSPGTPEAFFGQGTRLTVV.

This clone was counted a few times. J is TRBJ1-5 and V is TRBV19, with 11 bases lining up with TRBD1. Per germline, CDR1 LNHDA and CDR2 SQIVND (reference sequence). V was pared by 3 bases and J by 0 bases, with 13 bases of the junction left unmatched. The CDR3 runs 20 residues. The CDR3, as DNA: TGTGCCAGTAGTATTGTTTATCGGGGACAGGGGGTCCATAGCAATCAGCCCCAGCATTTT. It is translated as CASSIVYRGQGVHSNQPQHF.

The chain joins TRBV28 to TRBJ2-7; 11 positions agree with TRBD2. The CDR3 totals 15 residues. V was clipped by 7 bases and J by 1 base; unmatched bases: 6. Germline assignment: CDR1 MDHEN and CDR2 SYDVKM. CDR3 sequence reads: CASTMTSGASYEQYF. For the CDR3, the DNA is TGTGCCAGCACCATGACTAGCGGGGCATCCTACGAGCAGTACTTC. The variable domain in full, with the rest retrieved from reference TRBV28 and TRBJ2-7, is DVKVTQSSRYLVKRTGEKVFLECVQDMDHENMFWYRQDPGLGLRLIYFSYDVKMKEKGDIPEGYSVSREKKERFSLILESASTNQTSMYLCASTMTSGASYEQYFGPGTRLTVT.

Notes on this clone: A read error may produce the germline difference seen at one junction end. The chain carries TRBV19 and TRBJ2-6; 9 nucleotides line up with TRBD1. Germline V lookup: CDR1 LNHDA, CDR2 SQIVND (reference sequence). This CDR3 contains 18 residues. CDR3 amino acids: CASSAPGQGFSGANGLTF. CDR3 DNA: TGTGCCAGTAGTGCTCCGGGACAGGGTTTCTCTGGGGCCAACGGCCTGACTTTC.

The chain carries TRBV9 and TRBJ1-5; 12 bases line up with TRBD1. This CDR3 is 16 amino acids long. Per the germline V gene, CDR1 is SGDLS and CDR2 is YYNGEE. V shed 4 bases and J 5 bases; nucleotides not matched to a gene: 7. CDR3: CASSPGDRGRDQPQHF. CDR3 sequence (DNA): TGTGCCAGCAGCCCTGGGGACAGGGGGCGAGATCAGCCCCAGCATTTT.

The rearrangement links TRBV28 to TRBJ1-3, with no clear D. Trimming pared 6 bases from V and 6 bases from J, leaving 12 bases between. The CDR3 spans 13 residues. Germline V gene sequence: CDR1 MDHEN, CDR2 SYDVKM. The DNA of the CDR3 is TGTGCCAGCAGACAAGGAGGGCTAAACACCATATATTTT. It translates to CASRQGGLNTIYF. Supplemented by reference TRBV28 and TRBJ1-3, the full variable domain reads DVKVTQSSRYLVKRTGEKVFLECVQDMDHENMFWYRQDPGLGLRLIYFSYDVKMKEKGDIPEGYSVSREKKERFSLILESASTNQTSMYLCASRQGGLNTIYFGEGSWLTVV.

The V and J genes are TRBV5-1 and TRBJ2-3; 12 nucleotides line up with TRBD2. V shed 4 bases, J shed 2 bases, and the junction held 5 bases outside the gene matches. The CDR3 contains 16 residues. Germline V lookup: CDR1 SGHRS, CDR2 YFSETQ. The CDR3 reads CASSPGTSGYTDTQYF. DNA of the CDR3: TGCGCCAGCAGCCCCGGGACTAGCGGGTACACAGATACGCAGTATTTT.

The chain carries TRBV4-1 and TRBJ1-2; perhaps TRBD1 as D (6 bases). Trimming took 2 bases from V and 8 from J, leaving 9 bases between them. CDR3 length: 12 residues. Germline CDR1 is MGHRA and CDR2 is YSYEKL. CDR3 sequence reads: CASSQNRDGYTF. The CDR3 bases are TGCGCCAGCAGCCAAAACAGGGACGGCTACACCTTC.

The chain has TRBV28 and TRBJ1-5; TRBD1 aligns across 8 bases. Germline V gene data show CDR1 as MDHEN and CDR2 as SYDVKM. The V segment lost 2 bases and the J segment 0 bases; nucleotides outside the gene matches: 9. This CDR3 has 18 amino acids. The CDR3 nucleotides are TGTGCCAGCAGTTTAAATGTGGGACAGGAGTATAGCAATCAGCCCCAGCATTTT. Translated: CASSLNVGQEYSNQPQHF.

The chain's CDR3 is CASRPQGASQPQHF. The CDR3 DNA reads TGTGCCAGTAGGCCCCAGGGGGCAAGTCAGCCCCAGCATTTT. V usage is TRBV19 and J usage is TRBJ1-5; TRBD1 aligns across 8 bases. The length of the CDR3 is 14 residues. Per germline, CDR1 LNHDA and CDR2 SQIVND (reference sequence). J gave up 6 bases and V 6 bases, and 7 bases lay outside the gene matches.

Only one count was recorded for this clone. This rearrangement joins TRBV9 to TRBJ1-3; 9 bases are shared with TRBD1. The CDR3 has 15 residues. From germline, CDR1 is SGDLS and CDR2 YYNGEE. J was trimmed by 0 bases and V by 3 bases; bases with no gene match: 1. CDR3 loop: CASSGGQGSGNTIYF. CDR3 coding DNA: TGTGCCAGCAGCGGGGGACAGGGCTCTGGAAACACCATATATTTT.

The CDR3 spells CASRPQGAIYGYTF. The CDR3 nucleotides are TGTGCCAGCAGGCCACAGGGGGCGATTTATGGCTACACCTTC. This rearrangement joins TRBV6-5 to TRBJ1-2, with 9 positions matching TRBD1. J lost 5 bases, V lost 6 bases, and 7 bases had no gene match. This CDR3 has 14 amino acids. Germline V gives CDR1 MNHEY, CDR2 SVGAGI.

The J gene is TRBJ2-2, the V gene TRBV27; 9 bases are a match to TRBD1. Germline values: CDR1 MNHEY, CDR2 SMNVEV (reference sequence). V gave up 4 bases and J gave up 6 bases; unmatched junction bases: 6. The length of the CDR3 is 15 residues. The CDR3 loop reads CASSSGTGLPGELFF. The CDR3 DNA sequence: TGTGCCAGCAGTTCCGGGACAGGGCTGCCCGGGGAGCTGTTTTTT.

The chain employs TRBV5-4 and TRBJ2-5; 8 positions match TRBD2. The CDR3 spans 15 residues. CDR1 and CDR2 (germline): SGHNT, YYREEE (reference sequence). The V gene end was trimmed by 2 bases and the J gene end by 1 base; junction bases not matched to a gene: 4. The CDR3 loop reads CASSFPLAGQETQYF. CDR3 DNA sequence: TGTGCCAGCAGCTTTCCCCTAGCGGGCCAAGAGACCCAGTACTTC.

This rearrangement joins TRBV6-6 to TRBJ2-7; D gene unclear. The germline V gene encodes CDR1 MNHNY and CDR2 SVGAGI (reference sequence). This CDR3 has 11 residues. V lost 5 bases to trimming and J lost 1 base, with 3 bases between them. The CDR3 here is CASSRSYEQYF. The CDR3 coding sequence is TGTGCCAGCAGTCGTTCCTACGAGCAGTACTTC.

The chain combines TRBV11-3 with TRBJ2-1; 11 nucleotides align to TRBD2. The length of the CDR3 is 17 residues. Trimming cost V 0 bases and J 6 bases; bases outside gene matches: 7. Germline V gene data show CDR1 as SGHNT and CDR2 as YENEEA. In nucleotides, the CDR3 is TGTGCCAGCAGCTTAGATTGGGTACTAGCGGGAGCCAATGAGCAGTTCTTC. Its translation: CASSLDWVLAGANEQFF.

V and J are TRBV5-4 and TRBJ2-1; the D gene is possibly TRBD1 (5 bases). Trimming cost V 0 bases and J 4 bases, with 14 bases left between them. Germline values: CDR1 SGHNT, CDR2 YYREEE (reference sequence). The CDR3 sequence is 16 residues long. In nucleotides, the CDR3 is TGTGCCAGCAGCTTGGGTCAGGGCCCTGGATACAATGAGCAGTTCTTC. This sequence encodes CASSLGQGPGYNEQFF. The full variable domain, completed using reference TRBV5-4 and TRBJ2-1, is ETGVTQSPTHLIKTRGQQVTLRCSSQSGHNTVSWYQQALGQGPQFIFQYYREEENGRGNFPPRFSGLQFPNYSSELNVNALELDDSALYLCASSLGQGPGYNEQFFGPGTRLTVL.

This clone was counted a few times. This CDR3 is CASSAGDRGYEQYF. The CDR3 DNA reads TGTGCCAGCAGTGCCGGGGACAGGGGCTACGAGCAGTACTTC. The chain combines TRBV28 with TRBJ2-7; 10 positions match TRBD1. The V gene end was trimmed by 5 bases and the J gene end by 3 bases; junction bases not matched to a gene: 4. This CDR3 is built from 14 residues. Germline CDR1 and CDR2: MDHEN and SYDVKM.

This clone has just a few counts. The chain employs TRBV11-3 and TRBJ2-5, with TRBD2 matching over 8 bases. J lost 2 bases, V lost 6 bases, and 14 bases had no gene match. From germline, CDR1 is SGHNT and CDR2 YENEEA. CDR3 length: 17 residues. CDR3 in amino acids: CASSRNSGTSRQETQYF. The DNA of the CDR3 is TGTGCCAGCAGTCGGAACTCCGGGACTAGTAGGCAAGAGACCCAGTACTTC.

V gene TRBV5-1 combines with J gene TRBJ2-1; the D gene is possibly TRBD1 (6 bases). Deletions cut 3 bases from V and 9 bases from J, with 19 bases between. This CDR3 has 15 residues. From germline, CDR1 is SGHRS and CDR2 YFSETQ. Here the CDR3 reads CASSSNQGLGGEQFF. For the CDR3, the DNA is TGCGCCAGCAGCTCAAACCAGGGATTAGGGGGTGAGCAGTTCTTC.

In its sample, this clone is medium-sized. The gene calls are TRBV6-6 and TRBJ2-7; 8 bases line up with TRBD1. With V trimmed by 10 bases and J by 11 bases, 7 bases remained unmatched. This CDR3 has 10 amino acids. CDR1 is MNHNY and CDR2 is SVGAGI in the germline V gene (reference sequence). The CDR3 DNA sequence: TGTGCCATTATGGGGGACAGGAAGTACTTC. Protein sequence: CAIMGDRKYF.